This record covers a single T cell receptor (beta chain). No antigen is known for it. The CDR3 runs 15 residues. V shed 7 bases and J 0 bases; nucleotides not matched to a gene: 7. From germline, CDR1 is LNHDA and CDR2 SQIVND (reference sequence). As to treatment: roughly 18 received Ad26.COV2.S at low or high dose, single or two shots; several received placebo; per-sample allocation not given. After the first vaccine or placebo injection, samples were drawn on day 63. This sample is part of a study of Ad26.COV2.S vaccination and SARS-CoV-2 variants. Study-level information: Into the muscle, Ad26.COV2.S was dosed once or twice, 56 days apart. Study conclusions and caveats: The authors reported substantial breadth in spike-specific CD8+ and CD4+ T cell responses after vaccination.

This table comes from immunoSEQ multiplex PCR, and its TCRdb copy is limited to in-frame clones, with some not included. The data show approximately 410,000 clones, 80% to 95% seen once. The TCR comes from a person aged 18-65 years who received the Ad26.COV2.S COVID-19 vaccine or a placebo. V gene TRBV19 combines with J gene TRBJ1-2; 8 nucleotides line up with TRBD1. Material: peripheral blood, obtained in a trial of Ad26.COV2.S vaccine versus placebo. CDR3 in amino acids: CASTTTRGPNYGYTF. CDR3 nucleotides: TGTGCCAGTACCACGACCAGGGGGCCTAACTATGGCTACACCTTC.